Below are 31 T cell receptor beta chains sequenced from a single sample in a study of T cell repertoires in cytomegalovirus infection. TCRdb reprocessed the reads with MiXCR, giving one entry per CDR3 protein. The table lists 200,000 to 300,000 distinct CDR3 sequences, approximately 9.2% of them singletons. Material: PBMCs. All receptors come from a human donor in good health (CMV status not recorded). Some clones in this sample may be carry-over from other donors' samples.

This clonotype was detected ten times or more. The V and J genes are TRBV7-2 and TRBJ1-1, with a possible D match to TRBD1 (5 bases). This CDR3 region has 15 residues. The ends were cut back, 1 base at V and 1 base at J, with 10 bases in the middle. CDR1 and CDR2 from the germline V gene are SGHTA and FQGNSA. The CDR3 DNA follows: TGTGCCAGCAGCTTAGTCGCTGGGGGGAACACTGAAGCTTTCTTT. This sequence encodes CASSLVAGGNTEAFF.

This clonotype has a count of ten or more. The rearrangement links TRBV20-1 to TRBJ1-1; unclear D gene. This CDR3 is built from 13 residues. Germline lookup yields CDR1 DFQATT and CDR2 SNEGSKA (reference sequence). Deletions cut 3 bases from V and 4 bases from J, with 12 bases between. The CDR3 reads CSASPTRRTEAFF. The CDR3 nucleotides are TGCAGTGCTAGCCCAACCCGTCGCACTGAAGCTTTCTTT.

The table lists this clonotype with many counts. The J gene is TRBJ1-5, the V gene TRBV6-2 or TRBV6-3; weak D call: TRBD1 (6 bases). With 3 bases removed from V and 7 bases from J, the gap between germline ends came to 10 bases. Germline CDR1 is MNHEY and CDR2 is SVGEGT. The CDR3 is 13 amino acids. In DNA, the CDR3 is TGTGCCAGCAGTTATTACAGGGACCAGCCCCAGCATTTT. As protein: CASSYYRDQPQHF.

There are many counts of this clonotype. The V gene is TRBV7-2, the J gene TRBJ2-2; D possibly corresponds to TRBD1 (5 bases). Germline loops: CDR1 SGHTA, CDR2 FQGNSA. The CDR3 has 16 residues. Between the trimmed V and J ends, which lost 2 bases and 2 bases, there was a span of 12 bases. This chain's CDR3 is CASSLLQGGNTGELFF. In DNA, the CDR3 is TGTGCCAGCAGCTTATTGCAGGGCGGAAACACCGGGGAGCTGTTTTTT.

The chain carries TRBV7-2 and TRBJ2-7; possibly TRBD1 for D (6 bases). This CDR3 has 16 residues. Trimming cost V 1 base and J 1 base, with 14 bases left between them. Germline CDR1 is SGHTA and CDR2 is FQGNSA. The CDR3 spells CASSLGGQGPSYEQYF. CDR3 nucleotides: TGTGCCAGCAGCTTAGGTGGTCAGGGGCCATCCTACGAGCAGTACTTC.

This clonotype was found a few times. This sequence joins TRBV20-1 and TRBJ1-1, with 7 bases matching TRBD1. CDR3 length: 15 amino acids. The V and J ends lost 3 bases and 3 bases, in that order; junction bases with no gene match: 10. Germline V gene sequence: CDR1 DFQATT, CDR2 SNEGSKA (reference sequence). The CDR3 protein is CSARTNRGSYTEAFF. CDR3 bases: TGCAGTGCTAGGACGAACAGGGGAAGCTACACTGAAGCTTTCTTT.

This clonotype was counted ten times or more. The V and J genes are TRBV5-6 and TRBJ1-1; TRBD1 might be the D (5 bases). Trimming cost V 1 base and J 7 bases, with 11 bases left between them. Germline V lookup: CDR1 SGHDT, CDR2 YYEEEE. The CDR3 is made up of 13 amino acids. The CDR3 nucleotides are TGTGCCAGCAGCTTGTCAGGGAGCAGTGAAGCTTTCTTT. This translates into CASSLSGSSEAFF.

This chain joins TRBV5-1 and TRBJ2-7; 8 nucleotides agree with TRBD1. Germline lookup yields CDR1 SGHRS and CDR2 YFSETQ. The CDR3 loop spans 14 amino acids. Unmatched junction bases numbered 5, after V lost 4 bases and J lost 2 bases. CDR3 amino acids: CASSDRTGPYEQYF. In DNA form, the CDR3 reads TGCGCCAGCAGCGACCGGACAGGGCCCTACGAGCAGTACTTC.

DNA of the CDR3: TGTGCCAGCAGCCCAGCTAGGCCTTTTTGGGGGCAGGGCAATAATTCACCCCTCCACTTT. As protein: CASSPARPFWGQGNNSPLHF. This chain uses TRBV7-8 with TRBJ1-6; tentatively, D is TRBD1 (6 bases). With 5 bases removed from V and 5 bases from J, the gap between germline ends came to 28 bases. Germline CDR1 SGHVS, CDR2 FQNEAQ. The CDR3 consists of 20 residues.

This clonotype has a count of ten or more. V and J are TRBV28 and TRBJ1-5; 7 bases agree with TRBD1. This CDR3 is built from 13 residues. J lost 3 bases, V lost 10 bases, and 6 bases had no gene match. Germline loops: CDR1 MDHEN, CDR2 SYDVKM. The CDR3 protein is CAIKGQNNQPQHF. As DNA, the CDR3 is TGTGCCATCAAGGGACAGAACAATCAGCCCCAGCATTTT.

This clonotype was counted many times. The V call is TRBV6-1, the J call TRBJ2-4, with D hard to call. This CDR3 is 15 amino acids long. Trimming pared 4 bases from V and 0 bases from J, leaving 10 bases between. Per the germline V gene, CDR1 is MNHNS and CDR2 is SASEGT. The CDR3 region has the DNA TGTGCCAGCAGTGGATATCAAGAAGCCAAAAACATTCAGTACTTC. This codes for CASSGYQEAKNIQYF.

This clonotype was seen a few times. The rearrangement links TRBV10-3 to TRBJ2-5, with D tentatively TRBD1 or TRBD2 (7 bases each). V shed 8 bases and J shed 4 bases, with 17 bases lying between them. The CDR3 has 14 amino acids. Germline CDR1 ENHRY, CDR2 SYGVKD. The CDR3 bases are TGTGCCATCGGCCGAGGGGGCGGGGGAGAGACCCAGTACTTC. As protein: CAIGRGGGGETQYF.

The gene calls are TRBV28 and TRBJ1-5; D might be TRBD1 (5 bases). The ends were cut back, 3 bases at V and 5 bases at J, with 11 bases in the middle. The CDR3 is made up of 14 amino acids. CDR1 is MDHEN, CDR2 SYDVKM, per germline. Here the CDR3 reads CASSFSGDHQPQHF. The CDR3 DNA reads as TGTGCCAGCAGTTTCTCGGGGGACCATCAGCCCCAGCATTTT. The full variable domain, completed using reference TRBV28 and TRBJ1-5, is DVKVTQSSRYLVKRTGEKVFLECVQDMDHENMFWYRQDPGLGLRLIYFSYDVKMKEKGDIPEGYSVSREKKERFSLILESASTNQTSMYLCASSFSGDHQPQHFGDGTRLSIL.

This clonotype was found many times. V is TRBV7-2 and J is TRBJ1-1; D possibly corresponds to TRBD1 (6 bases). This CDR3 is built from 15 residues. Germline V gives CDR1 SGHTA, CDR2 FQGNSA. Trimming removed 2 bases at V and 1 base at J, with 11 bases between. CDR3 DNA sequence: TGTGCCAGCAGCTTAACGAGGGGGTCGAACACTGAAGCTTTCTTT. Protein: CASSLTRGSNTEAFF.

This clonotype has just a few counts. For the CDR3, the DNA is TGCGCCAGCAGCTTGGCCGTCGCGACTAGGGCTAGCGAGGACCTCTACGAGCAGTACTTC. Its protein is CASSLAVATRASEDLYEQYF. The chain uses TRBV5-1 and TRBJ2-7, with D tentatively TRBD2 (6 bases). This CDR3 region has 20 residues. Per germline, CDR1 SGHRS and CDR2 YFSETQ. The V end lost 0 bases, the J end lost 3 bases, and 28 bases lay between the germline ends.

This clonotype showed up just a few times. The chain recombines TRBV18 with TRBJ1-1; no definite D call. The germline V and J ends were trimmed by 6 bases and 3 bases, with 11 bases remaining between them. CDR3 length: 13 amino acids. In germline, CDR1 is KGHSH, CDR2 LQKENI. DNA of the CDR3: TGTGCCAGCTCCCTTACAAGTGACACTGAAGCTTTCTTT. The encoded protein is CASSLTSDTEAFF.

Comments on this clonotype: A much larger clone differs from this one at a single base, so this may be a read error. The J gene is TRBJ2-7, the V gene TRBV6-6, with a possible D match to TRBD2 (5 bases). Per the germline V gene, CDR1 is MNHNY and CDR2 is SVGAGI (reference sequence). The V and J ends lost 1 base and 3 bases respectively, with 7 bases between them. This CDR3 has 13 residues. CDR3 in amino acids: CASSYLGSYEQYF. The CDR3 coding sequence is TGTGCCAGCAGTTACTTGGGGAGCTACGAGCAGTACTTC.

At least ten counts were recorded for this clonotype. V is TRBV15 and J is TRBJ1-1; D not resolved. The CDR3 is 14 residues long. Trimming pared 0 bases from V and 7 bases from J, leaving 12 bases between. CDR1 and CDR2 (germline): LNHNV, YYDKDF (reference sequence). The CDR3 nucleotides are TGTGCCACCAGCAGAGATCGCACCCGGGATGAAGCTTTCTTT. This codes for CATSRDRTRDEAFF.

The rearrangement links TRBV6-2 or TRBV6-3 to TRBJ2-1; D perhaps matches TRBD2 (7 bases). V lost 5 bases to trimming and J lost 10 bases, with 15 bases between them. The CDR3 contains 13 residues. In germline, CDR1 is MNHEY, CDR2 SVGEGT. This CDR3 is CASSGGGVEEQFF. In nucleotides, the CDR3 is TGTGCCAGCAGTGGAGGGGGGGTTGAAGAGCAGTTCTTC.

This clonotype was observed a handful of times. The V gene is TRBV5-1, the J gene TRBJ1-5; D possibly corresponds to TRBD1 (6 bases). The CDR3 spans 20 residues. Trimming took off 1 base at V and 7 bases at J, with 30 bases between the two ends. Looked up from germline, CDR1 is SGHRS and CDR2 is YFSETQ. The CDR3 bases are TGCGCCAGCAGCTTGCCCAAGGGGAACAAACAGGGCGTGAGGGGACAGCCCCAGCATTTT. This gives the protein CASSLPKGNKQGVRGQPQHF.

This clonotype was seen repeatedly, ten times or more. The chain couples TRBV7-2 to TRBJ2-1; D possibly corresponds to TRBD2 (6 bases). Between the trimmed V and J ends, which lost 4 bases and 5 bases, there was a span of 27 bases. Germline values: CDR1 SGHTA, CDR2 FQGNSA. CDR3 length: 19 residues. The CDR3 nucleotides read TGTGCCAGCAGCTCCCCCCCGACGACTAGTTACCTGGCTAACAATGAGCAGTTCTTC. Its protein product is CASSSPPTTSYLANNEQFF. Full variable domain (outside the CDR3, taken from reference TRBV7-2 and TRBJ2-1): GAGVSQSPSNKVTEKGKDVELRCDPISGHTALYWYRQSLGQGLEFLIYFQGNSAPDKSGLPSDRFSAERTGGSVSTLTIQRTQQEDSAVYLCASSSPPTTSYLANNEQFFGPGTRLTVL.

This clonotype has a count of ten or more. The chain links TRBV7-2 to TRBJ2-3, with TRBD2 matching over 9 bases. Trimming at V came to 5 bases and at J to 3 bases, leaving 6 bases not matched to a gene. The CDR3 covers 15 residues. Germline V CDR1 and CDR2: SGHTA, FQGNSA. The CDR3 DNA reads TGTGCCAGCAGCCTACAAGCGGGAGGAACAGATACGCAGTATTTT. Translated: CASSLQAGGTDTQYF.

This clonotype was seen at least ten times. CDR3 sequence (DNA): TGTGCCAGCAGCTTACAGGGTGGCGTCTACAATGAGCAGTTCTTC. It specifies CASSLQGGVYNEQFF. The V and J genes are TRBV7-9 and TRBJ2-1; D perhaps matches TRBD1 (5 bases). CDR1 and CDR2 (germline): SEHNR, FQNEAQ (reference sequence). The CDR3 length is 15 residues. Trimming left V 2 bases short and J 3 bases short, with 11 bases between. Looking up the rest from reference TRBV7-9 and TRBJ2-1 gives the full variable domain: DTGVSQNPRHKITKRGQNVTFRCDPISEHNRLYWYRQTLGQGPEFLTYFQNEAQLEKSRLLSDRFSAERPKGSFSTLEIQRTEQGDSAMYLCASSLQGGVYNEQFFGPGTRLTVL.

The sample holds many counts of this clonotype. The V gene is TRBV12-3 or TRBV12-4, the J gene TRBJ2-5; a possible D gene is TRBD2 (6 bases). The length of the CDR3 is 14 residues. V was clipped by 2 bases and J by 2 bases, with 9 bases between them. The CDR3 is CASSLKGGQETQYF. CDR3 nucleotide sequence: TGTGCCAGCAGTTTAAAGGGAGGTCAAGAGACCCAGTACTTC.

A few counts support this clonotype. The V call is TRBV5-5, the J call TRBJ2-6; D possibly corresponds to TRBD1 (5 bases). Germline V CDR1 and CDR2: SGHKS, YYEKEE (reference sequence). V dropped 3 bases and J dropped 2 bases, with 12 bases sitting between them. There are 16 residues in the CDR3. CDR3 coding DNA: TGTGCCAGCAGCTCAGGCAGGGAAACTGGGGCCAACGTCCTGACTTTC. It specifies CASSSGRETGANVLTF.

This clonotype was observed many times. This chain uses TRBV6-8 with TRBJ2-7; 12 bases fit TRBD2. V lost 7 bases to trimming and J lost 1 base; unmatched junction nucleotides: 11. The CDR3 loop spans 17 amino acids. Germline loops: CDR1 MNHGY, CDR2 SAAAGT. DNA for the CDR3: TGTGCCAGCACTTCCTTCAGGACTAGCGGGGTTTCCTACGAGCAGTACTTC. Protein product: CASTSFRTSGVSYEQYF.

At least ten counts were recorded for this clonotype. The chain employs TRBV4-1 and TRBJ2-1; 12 nucleotides align to TRBD2. Germline CDR1 MGHRA, CDR2 YSYEKL. V was pared by 0 bases and J by 6 bases, with 6 bases of the junction left unmatched. There are 17 residues in the CDR3. As DNA, the CDR3 is TGCGCCAGCAGCCAAGAGACTAGCGGGAGTATCCGCAATGAGCAGTTCTTC. It codes for CASSQETSGSIRNEQFF.

The table lists this clonotype with many counts. This chain joins TRBV7-7 and TRBJ2-3; the D is unclear. CDR1 and CDR2 (germline): SSHAT, FNYEAQ (reference sequence). This CDR3 spans 13 amino acids. V gave up 5 bases and J gave up 4 bases, with 10 bases separating them. CDR3 sequence: CASSPRWADTQYF. Here the CDR3 DNA reads TGTGCCAGCAGCCCCCGATGGGCAGATACGCAGTATTTT.

This clonotype was picked up many times. The rearrangement links TRBV12-3 or TRBV12-4 to TRBJ1-2, with a tentative D call TRBD1 (5 bases). The V gene lost 5 bases and the J gene lost 8 bases, with 12 bases spanning the gap. The CDR3 extends over 12 amino acids. The CDR3 DNA follows: TGTGCCAGCAGTGGGATGGGGGAAGGCTACACCTTC. This gives the protein CASSGMGEGYTF.

This clonotype has ten or more counts. The chain is built from TRBV7-6 and TRBJ1-2, with a possible D match to TRBD1 (5 bases). V was cut by 4 bases and J by 6 bases, with 15 bases left in between. Germline V gene data show CDR1 as SGHVS and CDR2 as FNYEAQ. The CDR3 totals 14 residues. CDR3: CASSSGTGVNGYTF. The CDR3 DNA reads TGTGCCAGCAGCTCCGGGACCGGCGTGAATGGCTACACCTTC.

This clonotype was recorded at least ten times. V usage is TRBV7-2 and J usage is TRBJ2-3; possibly TRBD2 for D (5 bases). The length of the CDR3 is 16 residues. From germline, CDR1 is SGHTA and CDR2 FQGNSA. V lost 0 bases to trimming and J lost 3 bases, with 13 bases between them. The chain's CDR3 is CASSLARAVLTDTQYF. CDR3 DNA sequence: TGTGCCAGCAGCTTAGCGCGAGCGGTTTTGACAGATACGCAGTATTTT.